The rows below give T cell receptor beta chains drawn from one sample of a study of cytomegalovirus exposure and HLA in healthy donors. Sequencing was performed with immunoSEQ multiplex PCR; in TCRdb, only in-frame clones are kept and a portion is missing. The table records 250,000 to 350,000 clones, 86% of them present only once. Sequenced: PBMCs. The origin of the receptors is a woman aged 18-29 years in good health and CMV-seronegative. The CDR3 runs from the conserved cysteine through the conserved F or W. The order of the fields is V gene, clone size, J gene, D gene, CDR3 protein, CDR3 DNA. A D gene is named only where the DNA matches it firmly. The size field is filled for only some rows; it gives once, few, many or a size class.

v_gene: TRBV2; abundance: -; j_gene: TRBJ1-5; d_gene: TRBD1; CDR3aa: CASSEGRQGKQPQHF; CDR3nt: TGTGCCAGCAGTGAAGGGAGACAGGGCAAGCAGCCCCAGCATTTT
v_gene: TRBV9; abundance: -; j_gene: TRBJ2-3; d_gene: -; CDR3aa: CASSVGGSLPTDTQYF; CDR3nt: TGTGCCAGCAGCGTAGGAGGAAGCCTCCCAACAGATACGCAGTATTTT
v_gene: TRBV11-2; abundance: -; j_gene: TRBJ2-5; d_gene: TRBD2; CDR3aa: CASSLGASGSLETQYF; CDR3nt: TGTGCCAGCAGCTTAGGGGCTAGCGGGAGTTTGGAGACCCAGTACTTC
v_gene: TRBV7-3; abundance: -; j_gene: TRBJ2-7; d_gene: TRBD2; CDR3aa: CASSPLAGAETEQYF; CDR3nt: TGTGCCAGCAGCCCATTAGCGGGAGCGGAGACCGAGCAGTACTTC
v_gene: TRBV28; abundance: -; j_gene: TRBJ2-7; d_gene: TRBD2; CDR3aa: CAVDLGGTSGEYF; CDR3nt: TGTGCCGTAGACCTCGGCGGGACTAGCGGGGAGTACTTC
v_gene: TRBV19; abundance: -; j_gene: TRBJ2-5; d_gene: -; CDR3aa: CASSRGLVQETQYF; CDR3nt: TGTGCCAGTAGTAGGGGACTCGTTCAAGAGACCCAGTACTTC
v_gene: TRBV18; abundance: few; j_gene: TRBJ1-1; d_gene: -; CDR3aa: CASSPPGDISKEAFF; CDR3nt: TGTGCCAGCTCACCACCCGGGGATATTAGTAAGGAAGCTTTCTTT
v_gene: TRBV19; abundance: once; j_gene: TRBJ1-2; d_gene: TRBD1; CDR3aa: CASSSPGQGVGGYTF; CDR3nt: TGTGCCAGTAGTTCTCCGGGACAGGGGGTCGGTGGCTACACCTTC
v_gene: TRBV7-3; abundance: -; j_gene: TRBJ2-2; d_gene: TRBD1; CDR3aa: CASSSGQVTGELFF; CDR3nt: TGTGCCAGCAGCTCGGGACAGGTCACCGGGGAGCTGTTTTTT
v_gene: TRBV5-1; abundance: -; j_gene: TRBJ2-1; d_gene: TRBD2; CDR3aa: CASSLGLAPNEQFF; CDR3nt: TGCGCCAGCAGCTTGGGACTAGCGCCCAATGAGCAGTTCTTC
v_gene: TRBV5-4; abundance: -; j_gene: TRBJ2-5; d_gene: TRBD2; CDR3aa: CASSLRLAWEETQYF; CDR3nt: TGTGCCAGCAGCTTGAGACTAGCTTGGGAAGAGACCCAGTACTTC
v_gene: TRBV10-1; abundance: -; j_gene: TRBJ2-7; d_gene: TRBD2; CDR3aa: CATSNQCEREIHEQYF; CDR3nt: TGCGCCACCTCCAACCAATGCGAGCGGGAGATCCACGAGCAGTACTTC
v_gene: TRBV4-3; abundance: -; j_gene: TRBJ1-1; d_gene: -; CDR3aa: CASSQDKGYTEAFF; CDR3nt: TGCGCCAGCAGCCAAGATAAGGGGTACACTGAAGCTTTCTTT
v_gene: TRBV6-6; abundance: -; j_gene: TRBJ2-7; d_gene: TRBD1; CDR3aa: CASSGQVLSYEQYF; CDR3nt: TGTGCCAGCAGCGGACAGGTTCTCTCCTACGAGCAGTACTTC
v_gene: TRBV7-9; abundance: -; j_gene: TRBJ2-1; d_gene: TRBD2; CDR3aa: CASLGLAGGNEQFF; CDR3nt: TGTGCCAGCCTCGGACTAGCGGGAGGAAATGAGCAGTTCTTC
v_gene: TRBV27; abundance: -; j_gene: TRBJ1-5; d_gene: -; CDR3aa: CASSLEFSNQPQHF; CDR3nt: TGTGCCAGCTCCCTGGAGTTTAGCAATCAGCCCCAGCATTTT
v_gene: TRBV25-1; abundance: few; j_gene: TRBJ2-7; d_gene: -; CDR3aa: CASPRPPYEQYF; CDR3nt: TGTGCCAGCCCTAGGCCCCCCTACGAGCAGTACTTC